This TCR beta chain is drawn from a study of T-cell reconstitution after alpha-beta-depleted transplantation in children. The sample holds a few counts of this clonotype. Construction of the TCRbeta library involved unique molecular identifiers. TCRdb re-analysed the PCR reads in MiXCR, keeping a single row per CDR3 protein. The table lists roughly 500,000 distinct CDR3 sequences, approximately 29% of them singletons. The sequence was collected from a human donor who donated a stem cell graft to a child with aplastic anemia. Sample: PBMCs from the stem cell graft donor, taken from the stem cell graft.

This CDR3 is CASSEAGALREQYF. CDR3 nucleotide sequence: TGTGCCAGCAGTGAAGCGGGAGCCCTACGAGAGCAGTACTTC. The chain employs TRBV6-1 and TRBJ2-7, with a possible D match to TRBD2 (5 bases). The CDR3 covers 14 residues. With 0 bases removed from V and 7 bases from J, the gap between germline ends came to 13 bases. CDR1 is MNHNS and CDR2 is SASEGT in the germline V gene.